One and the same sample provided the 20 T cell receptor beta chains below, sequenced in a study of T cell repertoires in cytomegalovirus infection. What these receptors recognize is not known. MiXCR, applied by TCRdb to the reads, yields one record per CDR3 protein. The sample consists of roughly 310,000 distinct CDR3 sequences, about 29% of them appearing once. The material was cultured PBMCs, obtained from culture after CMV antigen stimulation. The receptors come from a human donor in good health (CMV status not recorded). Some clones in this sample may be carry-over from other donors' samples.

This clonotype was seen a handful of times. The chain employs TRBV12-3 or TRBV12-4 and TRBJ2-2; 7 bases match TRBD1. The CDR3 runs to 14 residues. The V segment lost 4 bases and the J segment 5 bases; nucleotides outside the gene matches: 4. Written as DNA, the CDR3 is TGTGCCAGCAGTTGGGACAGAAGTACCGGGGAGCTGTTTTTT. This translates into CASSWDRSTGELFF.

The V call is TRBV6-2 or TRBV6-3, the J call TRBJ1-5, with TRBD1 as a possible D gene (6 bases). Germline V gives CDR1 MNHEY, CDR2 SVGEGT. The V gene lost 5 bases and the J gene lost 8 bases, with 16 bases spanning the gap. CDR3 size: 14 residues. In DNA form, the CDR3 reads TGTGCCAGCAGTGACCCCCAACACAGGGAGCCCCAGCATTTT. Translation gives CASSDPQHREPQHF.

This clonotype was seen a handful of times. V gene TRBV27 combines with J gene TRBJ1-5; D might be TRBD1 (6 bases). CDR3 length equals 14 residues. The V end was cut by 3 bases, the J end by 5 bases, with 11 bases between. Germline V CDR1 and CDR2: MNHEY, SMNVEV (reference sequence). The CDR3 sequence: CASSFQGYHQPQHF. DNA of the CDR3: TGTGCCAGCAGTTTTCAGGGGTATCATCAGCCCCAGCATTTT.

This clonotype was observed a handful of times. This sequence joins TRBV28 and TRBJ1-1; perhaps TRBD1 as D (6 bases). The V gene's germline CDR1 is MDHEN and CDR2 SYDVKM. This CDR3 is built from 14 residues. Trimming took 6 bases from V and 3 from J, leaving 14 bases between them. CDR3 in amino acids: CASSPSRGHTEAFF. The CDR3 DNA sequence: TGTGCCAGCAGCCCCTCCCGGGGGCACACTGAAGCTTTCTTT.

This clonotype has just a few counts. The chain carries TRBV6-1 and TRBJ1-2; 7 nucleotides match TRBD1. Losses at the gene ends were 8 bases for V and 0 bases for J; bases not matched to a gene: 3. This CDR3 region has 13 residues. Looked up from germline, CDR1 is MNHNS and CDR2 is SASEGT. As DNA, the CDR3 is TGTGCCAGCGGGGGACAGTCTAACTATGGCTACACCTTC. This codes for CASGGQSNYGYTF.

This clonotype was seen more than once but under ten times. This rearrangement joins TRBV4-2 to TRBJ2-1; 10 bases agree with TRBD2. V was pared by 1 base and J by 8 bases, with 8 bases of the junction left unmatched. The CDR3 extends over 16 amino acids. The V gene's germline CDR1 is LGHNA and CDR2 YNFKEQ. The CDR3 sequence is CASSQGASGSMDEQFF. CDR3 nucleotide sequence: TGTGCCAGCAGCCAAGGGGCTAGCGGGAGTATGGATGAGCAGTTCTTC.

This clonotype was counted a few times. The rearrangement uses TRBV11-2 and TRBJ1-6; 11 bases fit TRBD1. Germline values: CDR1 SGHAT, CDR2 FQNNGV. This CDR3 is built from 15 residues. With 5 bases clipped from V and 10 bases from J, the junction kept 7 bases outside the gene matches. CDR3 region: CASSGGTGGFSPLHF. The DNA of the CDR3 is TGTGCCAGCAGCGGGGGGACAGGGGGATTCTCACCCCTCCACTTT.

The V and J genes are TRBV7-6 and TRBJ2-1; no reliable D call. The V and J ends lost 5 bases and 6 bases respectively, with 17 bases between them. The germline CDR1 and CDR2 sequences are SGHVS and FNYEAQ. The CDR3 loop spans 15 amino acids. CDR3 DNA sequence: TGTGCCAGCAGCCATCCATGGCAGATTGGCAATGAGCAGTTCTTC. It is translated as CASSHPWQIGNEQFF.

This clonotype has only a few counts. V is TRBV6-1 and J is TRBJ2-7; 8 bases agree with TRBD1. Looked up from germline, CDR1 is MNHNS and CDR2 is SASEGT. Trimming removed 5 bases from V and 2 bases from J; junction bases left unmatched: 8. CDR3 length: 15 amino acids. CDR3 loop: CASSSQGALPYEQYF. In DNA, the CDR3 is TGTGCCAGCAGTTCGCAGGGGGCCCTTCCCTACGAGCAGTACTTC.

V is TRBV27 and J is TRBJ1-5; 9 positions agree with TRBD1. Germline-derived CDR1 and CDR2 are MNHEY and SMNVEV (reference sequence). V lost 5 bases and J lost 5; bases outside the gene matches: 7. The CDR3 is 15 residues long. The CDR3 reads CASSPLDRGDQPQHF. The CDR3 bases are TGTGCCAGCAGTCCCCTGGACAGGGGCGATCAGCCCCAGCATTTT.

A few counts support this clonotype. The rearrangement links TRBV11-2 to TRBJ2-1, with D perhaps matching TRBD2 (5 bases). Trimming shortened V by 5 bases and J by 0 bases, and 11 bases separated the two germline ends. Germline loops: CDR1 SGHAT, CDR2 FQNNGV. This CDR3 region has 15 residues. CDR3 in DNA: TGTGCCAGCAGCCTCGGGATCAGCTCCTACAATGAGCAGTTCTTC. Translation: CASSLGISSYNEQFF. Supplemented by reference TRBV11-2 and TRBJ2-1, the full variable domain reads EAGVAQSPRYKIIEKRQSVAFWCNPISGHATLYWYQQILGQGPKLLIQFQNNGVVDDSQLPKDRFSAERLKGVDSTLKIQPAKLEDSAVYLCASSLGISSYNEQFFGPGTRLTVL.

The V gene is TRBV11-2, the J gene TRBJ1-6, with 7 bases identical to TRBD1. With V trimmed by 5 bases and J by 16 bases, 11 bases remained unmatched. Per the germline V gene, CDR1 is SGHAT and CDR2 is FQNNGV. The CDR3 length is 13 residues. This CDR3 is CASSRTRDSYLHF. In nucleotides, the CDR3 is TGTGCCAGCAGCCGTACCCGGGACAGTTATCTCCACTTT. The full variable domain, in which reference TRBV11-2 and TRBJ1-6 provide the parts outside the CDR3, is EAGVAQSPRYKIIEKRQSVAFWCNPISGHATLYWYQQILGQGPKLLIQFQNNGVVDDSQLPKDRFSAERLKGVDSTLKIQPAKLEDSAVYLCASSRTRDSYLHFGNGTRLTVT.

The J gene is TRBJ1-1, the V gene TRBV7-9; D gene uncertain. The CDR3 contains 12 residues. Germline V gene sequence: CDR1 SEHNR, CDR2 FQNEAQ (reference sequence). V was clipped by 11 bases and J by 4 bases, with 14 bases between them. The CDR3 loop reads CAFRGESTEAFF. The CDR3 bases are TGTGCCTTCCGGGGTGAGTCCACTGAAGCTTTCTTT.

A few counts support this clonotype. The genes are TRBV12-3 or TRBV12-4 and TRBJ1-3, with a tentative D call TRBD1 (5 bases). The CDR3 has 16 residues. Trimming stripped 4 bases from V and 4 bases from J, with 17 bases between. DNA for the CDR3: TGTGCCAGCAGTTCCCAGGGAGCTGTGGGAGGAAACACCATATATTTT. It translates to CASSSQGAVGGNTIYF.

The rearrangement joins TRBV29-1 to TRBJ2-4; the match to TRBD2 covers 12 bases. The V and J ends lost 7 bases and 0 bases, in that order; junction bases with no gene match: 13. The germline CDR1 and CDR2 sequences are SQVTM and ANQGSEA. This CDR3 comprises 18 residues. The CDR3 DNA reads as TGCAGCGCCTTACTAGCGGGAGGCTCGATTATAGCCAAAAACATTCAGTACTTC. Its translation: CSALLAGGSIIAKNIQYF. The full variable domain, with the rest looked up from reference TRBV29-1 and TRBJ2-4, is SAVISQKPSRDICQRGTSLTIQCQVDSQVTMMFWYRQQPGQSLTLIATANQGSEATYESGFVIDKFPISRPNLTFSTLTVSNMSPEDSSIYLCSALLAGGSIIAKNIQYFGAGTRLSVL.

This clonotype appeared a few times. The gene calls are TRBV6-1 and TRBJ1-5, with TRBD1 identical over 7 bases. V dropped 7 bases and J dropped 5; count of bases not matched to a gene: 14. Germline V gene data show CDR1 as MNHNS and CDR2 as SASEGT. This CDR3 is 16 amino acids long. This CDR3 is CASTLGGGRGDQPQHF. The CDR3 bases are TGTGCCAGCACCCTCGGCGGGGGCAGGGGGGATCAGCCCCAGCATTTT.

The rearrangement joins TRBV27 to TRBJ2-2; TRBD1 matches at 8 bases. Germline V CDR1 and CDR2: MNHEY, SMNVEV (reference sequence). The CDR3 sequence is 14 residues long. V trimming: 5 bases; J trimming: 5 bases; junction bases outside the gene matches: 4. The CDR3 loop reads CASSDRGGTGELFF. CDR3 coding DNA: TGTGCCAGCAGTGACAGGGGTGGAACCGGGGAGCTGTTTTTT.

This clonotype was seen at least ten times. The V and J genes are TRBV7-2 and TRBJ2-5; 8 bases map to TRBD2. CDR1 is SGHTA and CDR2 is FQGNSA in the germline V gene. J gave up 4 bases and V 5 bases, and 15 bases lay outside the gene matches. The CDR3 runs 17 residues. The CDR3 region is CASSPGSGGVAGETQYF. The CDR3 bases are TGTGCCAGCAGCCCCGGATCCGGGGGGGTTGCAGGAGAGACCCAGTACTTC.

The chain recombines TRBV20-1 with TRBJ1-5; a weak D match, TRBD1 (5 bases). The V end lost 2 bases, the J end lost 4 bases, and 9 bases lay between the germline ends. CDR3 size: 13 residues. Germline CDR1 is DFQATT and CDR2 is SNEGSKA (reference sequence). CDR3 sequence reads: CSARRTPNQPQHF. CDR3 coding DNA: TGCAGTGCTAGAAGGACACCGAATCAGCCCCAGCATTTT.

This rearrangement joins TRBV10-3 to TRBJ1-2; D remains ambiguous. With 2 bases removed from V and 0 bases from J, the gap between germline ends came to 10 bases. Germline V gene lookup returns CDR1 ENHRY and CDR2 SYGVKD. This CDR3 spans 15 amino acids. CDR3 region: CAISEGAKSNYGYTF. The DNA of the CDR3 is TGTGCCATCAGTGAGGGAGCAAAATCTAACTATGGCTACACCTTC.